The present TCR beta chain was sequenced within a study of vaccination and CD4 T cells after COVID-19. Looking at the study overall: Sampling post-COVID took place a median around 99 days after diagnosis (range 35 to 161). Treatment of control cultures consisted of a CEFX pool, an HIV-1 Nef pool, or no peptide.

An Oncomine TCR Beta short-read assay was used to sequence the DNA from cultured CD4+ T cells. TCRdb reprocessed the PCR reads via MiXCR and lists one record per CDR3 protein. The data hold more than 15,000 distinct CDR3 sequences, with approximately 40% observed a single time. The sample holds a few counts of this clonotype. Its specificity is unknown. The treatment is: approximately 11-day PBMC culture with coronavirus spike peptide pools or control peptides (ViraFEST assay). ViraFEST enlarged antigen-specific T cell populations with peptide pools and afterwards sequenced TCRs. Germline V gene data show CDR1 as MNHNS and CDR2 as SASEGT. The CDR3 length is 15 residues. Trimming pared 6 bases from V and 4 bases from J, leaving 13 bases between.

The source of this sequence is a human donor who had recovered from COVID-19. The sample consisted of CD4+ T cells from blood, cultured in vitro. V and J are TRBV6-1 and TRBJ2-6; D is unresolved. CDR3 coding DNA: TGTGCCAGCAGGACAAGCGCTTCCGGGGCCAACGTCCTGACTTTC. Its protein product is CASRTSASGANVLTF.